This T cell receptor beta chain was identified during a study of blood T cell repertoires in COVID-19. At the level of the study: Samples taken during acute and convalescent COVID-19 were collected in the United States, Italy and Spain. PBMCs, B-cell-depleted T cells, or T cells provided the cDNA or gDNA that made up the material.

The V segment lost 6 bases and the J segment 3 bases; nucleotides outside the gene matches: 3. This CDR3 is 13 amino acids long. From germline, CDR1 is ENHRY and CDR2 SYGVKD. TCRdb's copy holds only in-frame clones and misses some; the assay was immunoSEQ multiplex PCR. The data hold some 400,000 clones, with around 90% observed a single time. This clone was counted once. Other DNA sequences in the sample encode the same CDR3. The chain uses TRBV10-3 and TRBJ1-2, with TRBD1 matching 8 bases. The TCR sequence derives from a human donor in a cohort sampled during active COVID-19. The sample was peripheral blood. The CDR3 here is CAISLQGDYGYTF. The CDR3, as DNA: TGTGCCATCAGCCTACAGGGGGACTATGGCTACACCTTC.